This T cell receptor (beta chain) emerged from a study of control samples from healthy donors and cancer patients. Germline V gene lookup returns CDR1 MNHNS and CDR2 SASEGT. The CDR3 length is 12 residues. Trimming stripped 2 bases from V and 5 bases from J, with 5 bases between. Sequenced by immunoSEQ multiplex PCR; TCRdb stores in-frame clones only, minus some. The data hold about 29,000 clones, with nearly 90% observed a single time. This receptor was identified in a female donor with melanoma. Source material: formalin-fixed, paraffin-embedded tissue. This chain uses TRBV6-1 with TRBJ2-3; D remains unclear. DNA of the CDR3: TGTGCCAGCAGTGAACAGAAAGATACGCAGTATTTT. As protein: CASSEQKDTQYF.